The 14 T cell receptor beta chains given below trace back to one sample, sequenced in a study of beta chain features in type 1 diabetes (dated by TCRdb to about 2018). What the authors observed across the whole study: A moderate but significant shortening of TCRB CDR3 length was observed in type 1 diabetes patients in all four CD4+ subsets.

Antigens for these TCRs are unknown. The library was prepared using the immunoSEQ multiplex PCR assay. The entire isolated RNA was reverse transcribed using the High Capacity cDNA Reverse Transcription Kit, and thus expressed TCRB transcripts were sequenced. Here the immuneACCESS table is served through TCRdb, limited to in-frame sequences with V and J called. Missing clones are a known gap in these copies; in checked studies unresolved V genes cover under half, and the rest lacks a known reason. This sample comprises about 240,000 clones, approximately 14% of them detected only once. The top ten constitute almost 0.02% of the sample. The sequenced sample consisted of naive CD4+ T cells from blood. The cell subset or site label for this specimen denotes: true naive CD4+ T cells. Every receptor here comes from a man aged 25-45 years with type 1 diabetes.

This clone showed up just a few times. The chain recombines TRBV7-9 with TRBJ2-7; D gene ambiguous. With 5 bases removed from V and 4 bases from J, the gap between germline ends came to 9 bases. The germline gives CDR1 SEHNR, CDR2 FQNEAQ (reference sequence). The CDR3 spans 12 residues. The CDR3 nucleotides are TGTGCCAGCAGCCGTAACACGTACGAGCAGTACTTC. Its protein product is CASSRNTYEQYF.

This clone was seen only a few times. V is TRBV6-1 and J is TRBJ2-7; possibly TRBD2 for D (5 bases). The CDR3 consists of 13 residues. Trimming shortened V by 3 bases and J by 3 bases, and 9 bases separated the two germline ends. Germline V gene data show CDR1 as MNHNS and CDR2 as SASEGT. The CDR3 is CASSDLAFYEQYF. The CDR3 nucleotides are TGTGCCAGCAGTGATCTAGCATTCTACGAGCAGTACTTC.

The chain is built from TRBV5-6 and TRBJ1-5; D is perhaps TRBD1 (6 bases). In germline, CDR1 is SGHDT, CDR2 YYEEEE. Trimming pared 0 bases from V and 5 bases from J, leaving 9 bases between. This CDR3 has 14 amino acids. CDR3 coding DNA: TGTGCCAGCAGCTTGGAGGGGGTTTATCAGCCCCAGCATTTT. Translated, it gives CASSLEGVYQPQHF. The whole variable domain, filled in from reference TRBV5-6 and TRBJ1-5, reads DAGVTQSPTHLIKTRGQQVTLRCSPKSGHDTVSWYQQALGQGPQFIFQYYEEEERQRGNFPDRFSGHQFPNYSSELNVNALLLGDSALYLCASSLEGVYQPQHFGDGTRLSIL.

The sample holds a few counts of this clone. The J gene is TRBJ2-3, the V gene TRBV30; 7 nucleotides agree with TRBD2. V trimming: 5 bases; J trimming: 0 bases; junction bases outside the gene matches: 5. This CDR3 spans 14 amino acids. Germline assignment: CDR1 GTSNPN and CDR2 SVGIG (reference sequence). CDR3 coding DNA: TGTGCCTGGCGAATAGCGGGTAGCACAGATACGCAGTATTTT. Translating it yields CAWRIAGSTDTQYF.

In DNA, the CDR3 is TGTGCTAGTGGTTTGGGGCAGGGGGATCGGAATGAGCAGTTCTTC. Its protein product is CASGLGQGDRNEQFF. The chain recombines TRBV12-5 with TRBJ2-1, with TRBD1 identical over 7 bases. The V gene's germline CDR1 is LGHNT and CDR2 FRNRAP. J lost 7 bases, V lost 1 base, and 7 bases had no gene match. This CDR3 has 15 amino acids.

The chain carries TRBV11-2 and TRBJ1-1, with 9 nucleotides matching TRBD1. Unmatched junction bases numbered 10, after V lost 4 bases and J lost 1 base. The CDR3 runs to 17 residues. From germline, CDR1 is SGHAT and CDR2 FQNNGV. CDR3 protein: CASSYYQPTGGNTEAFF. CDR3 sequence (DNA): TGTGCCAGCAGCTATTACCAACCGACAGGGGGGAACACTGAAGCTTTCTTT. Full variable domain (rest looked up from reference TRBV11-2 and TRBJ1-1): EAGVAQSPRYKIIEKRQSVAFWCNPISGHATLYWYQQILGQGPKLLIQFQNNGVVDDSQLPKDRFSAERLKGVDSTLKIQPAKLEDSAVYLCASSYYQPTGGNTEAFFGQGTRLTVV.

This clone was observed a few times. The CDR3 is CASSLRRSSLLGELFF. DNA of the CDR3: TGTGCCAGCAGCTTACGGAGGAGTTCTCTCTTAGGGGAGCTGTTTTTT. The chain joins TRBV11-1 to TRBJ2-2; possibly TRBD2 for D (5 bases). Trimming took off 2 bases at V and 8 bases at J, with 18 bases between the two ends. The CDR3 has 16 residues. The V gene's germline CDR1 is SGHAT and CDR2 FQDESV (reference sequence).

The gene calls are TRBV29-1 and TRBJ2-3; D is possibly TRBD2 (5 bases). Trimming took off 5 bases at V and 5 bases at J, with 14 bases between the two ends. CDR3 length: 13 amino acids. Germline V gene data show CDR1 as SQVTM and CDR2 as ANQGSEA. CDR3 sequence: CSVTWTAGDTQYF. Here the CDR3 DNA reads TGCAGCGTTACCTGGACGGCGGGAGATACGCAGTATTTT.

The CDR3 here is CASSLVNTEAFF. Written as DNA, the CDR3 is TGTGCCAGCAGCTTAGTAAACACTGAAGCTTTCTTT. The chain recombines TRBV7-9 with TRBJ1-1; D is unclear. Germline V gives CDR1 SEHNR, CDR2 FQNEAQ (reference sequence). This CDR3 has 12 residues. V lost 1 base to trimming and J lost 2 bases, with 2 bases between them.

The chain is built from TRBV4-2 and TRBJ2-2; 12 nucleotides match TRBD2. This CDR3 contains 19 residues. Germline lookup yields CDR1 LGHNA and CDR2 YNFKEQ. Germline trimming cut 0 bases from V and 7 bases from J; bases unmatched to any gene: 12. The CDR3 nucleotides read TGTGCCAGCAGCCAAGATGCGACTAGCGGGGGCCGCCGGGGCGGGGAGCTGTTTTTT. Its protein is CASSQDATSGGRRGGELFF.

This clone showed up just a few times. V and J are TRBV5-1 and TRBJ2-1; TRBD2 matches 8 bases. Germline CDR1 and CDR2: SGHRS and YFSETQ. CDR3 size: 16 residues. The J segment lost 7 bases and the V segment lost 0 bases, leaving 9 bases of the junction unmatched. CDR3 bases: TGCGCCAGCAGCTTGGAGCGGGGGACCGGGGATAATGAGCAGTTCTTC. It yields the protein CASSLERGTGDNEQFF. The variable domain in full, completed from reference TRBV5-1 and TRBJ2-1, reads KAGVTQTPRYLIKTRGQQVTLSCSPISGHRSVSWYQQTPGQGLQFLFEYFSETQRNKGNFPGRFSGRQFSNSRSEMNVSTLELGDSALYLCASSLERGTGDNEQFFGPGTRLTVL.

The genes are TRBV4-1 and TRBJ1-1; TRBD1 matches at 7 bases. Losses at the gene ends were 4 bases for V and 2 bases for J; bases not matched to a gene: 7. The CDR3 is made up of 15 amino acids. The germline CDR1 and CDR2 sequences are MGHRA and YSYEKL. This CDR3 is CASSLPGGINTEAFF. CDR3 coding DNA: TGCGCCAGCAGCCTGCCAGGGGGAATAAACACTGAAGCTTTCTTT.

This clone showed up just a few times. This chain links TRBV2 with TRBJ2-7; 7 bases match TRBD1. The CDR3 sequence is 14 residues long. J lost 5 bases, V lost 7 bases, and 11 bases had no gene match. The germline gives CDR1 SNHLY, CDR2 FYNNEI. The CDR3 sequence: CASTTETGSDEQYF. The CDR3 DNA reads as TGTGCCAGCACGACGGAGACAGGGTCCGACGAGCAGTACTTC. The full variable domain, completed using reference TRBV2 and TRBJ2-7, is EPEVTQTPSHQVTQMGQEVILRCVPISNHLYFYWYRQILGQKVEFLVSFYNNEISEKSEIFDDQFSVERPDGSNFTLKIRSTKLEDSAMYFCASTTETGSDEQYFGPGTRLTVT.

This clone has just a few counts. The chain has TRBV19 and TRBJ2-6, with 8 positions matching TRBD1. The CDR3 is made up of 15 amino acids. Germline V gene lookup returns CDR1 LNHDA and CDR2 SQIVND (reference sequence). Losses at the gene ends were 7 bases for V and 1 base for J; bases not matched to a gene: 3. In DNA form, the CDR3 reads TGTGCCAGTAAGGACAGGGCTTCTGGGGCCAACGTCCTGACTTTC. It translates to CASKDRASGANVLTF.